These T cell receptor beta chains were read from a single sample in a study of blood T cell repertoires in COVID-19. Clones were read by immunoSEQ multiplex PCR, and TCRdb kept only the in-frame ones, dropping some. The sample shows 150,000 to 200,000 clones, 75% to 95% of them seen only once. Input material: peripheral blood. The receptors shown here come from a man aged 50 to 59 with acute or convalescent COVID-19. Both conserved end residues are part of each CDR3. D genes are given only for firm matches. Where a row states a size, it is once, few, many or the class of an expanded clone; other rows omit it.

TRBV6-6	TRBJ1-1	.	.	CASSYPTGMGTEAFF	TGTGCCAGCAGTTACCCCACAGGGATGGGCACTGAAGCTTTCTTT
TRBV21-1	TRBJ2-1	.	once	CASSKKTEVVAGAYNEQFF	TGTGCCAGCAGCAAAAAAACGGAGGTGGTAGCGGGGGCCTACAATGAGCAGTTCTTC
TRBV29-1	TRBJ1-4	.	once	CSVGGRDEKLFF	TGCAGCGTTGGGGGGCGGGATGAAAAACTGTTTTTT
TRBV10-1	TRBJ1-2	.	once	CASSLRGIYGYTF	TGCGCCAGCAGTCTTCGGGGGATCTATGGCTACACCTTC
TRBV19	TRBJ1-5	TRBD1	.	CASIGRGPQPQHF	TGTGCCAGTATCGGCAGGGGGCCTCAGCCCCAGCATTTT
TRBV3-1/TRBV3-2	TRBJ1-1	.	.	CASSQDSQGLNTEAFF	TGTGCCAGCAGCCAAGATAGTCAGGGGCTGAACACTGAAGCTTTCTTT
TRBV5-3	TRBJ2-7	.	.	CAGFGGEQYF	TGTGCCGGCTTTGGCGGCGAGCAGTACTTC
TRBV7-2	TRBJ1-5	TRBD1	.	CASSLTGAQPQHF	TGTGCCAGCAGCTTGACAGGGGCTCAGCCCCAGCATTTT
TRBV7-2	TRBJ2-7	TRBD2	.	CASSYAAGGSYEQYF	TGTGCCAGCAGCTATGCCGCGGGAGGCTCGTACGAGCAGTACTTC
TRBV5-1	TRBJ2-7	TRBD2	.	CASSLVSSGTYEQYF	TGCGCCAGCAGCTTGGTGTCTAGCGGGACCTACGAGCAGTACTTC
TRBV5-1	TRBJ2-1	TRBD1	once	CASSFGQGVNEQFF	TGCGCCAGCAGCTTCGGACAGGGGGTAAATGAGCAGTTCTTC
TRBV12-3/TRBV12-4	TRBJ1-2	.	.	CASSLYRDGGYTF	TGTGCCAGCAGTTTGTACAGGGACGGCGGCTACACCTTC
TRBV27	TRBJ1-6	TRBD1	.	CASRPGQYNSPLHF	TGTGCCAGCAGACCGGGACAGTATAATTCACCCCTCCACTTT
TRBV4-3	TRBJ1-6	.	.	CASSQDPEIYNSPLHF	TGCGCCAGCAGCCAAGACCCAGAAATATATAATTCACCCCTCCACTTT
TRBV4-1	TRBJ2-5	.	.	CASSQERGFETQYF	TGCGCCAGCAGCCAAGAAAGGGGATTTGAGACCCAGTACTTC
TRBV2	TRBJ2-7	TRBD2	.	CASSDLLAVSSYEQYF	TGTGCCAGCAGTGATCTCCTAGCGGTTAGCTCCTACGAGCAGTACTTC
TRBV29-1	TRBJ1-4	.	.	CSPDRPTNEKLFF	TGCAGCCCCGACAGACCAACTAATGAAAAACTGTTTTTT
TRBV2	TRBJ1-4	.	.	CASRYRQVFEKLFF	TGTGCCAGCAGATACCGACAGGTTTTTGAAAAACTGTTTTTT
TRBV7-7	TRBJ2-7	TRBD2	.	CASSLRELAGEYEQYF	TGTGCCAGCAGCTTACGGGAACTAGCGGGAGAATACGAGCAGTACTTC
TRBV11-2	TRBJ2-3	TRBD2	.	CASSLTSGIADTQYF	TGTGCCAGCAGCTTAACTAGCGGGATTGCAGATACGCAGTATTTT
TRBV11-2	TRBJ2-1	.	.	CASSWTINSYNEQFF	TGTGCCAGCAGCTGGACTATAAACTCCTACAATGAGCAGTTCTTC
TRBV6-5	TRBJ2-2	TRBD1	.	CASSSGTGSTGELFF	TGTGCCAGCAGCTCCGGGACAGGGTCAACCGGGGAGCTGTTTTTT
TRBV30	TRBJ2-7	TRBD2	.	CAWSLSGRKYYEQYF	TGTGCCTGGAGTCTGAGCGGGAGAAAGTACTACGAGCAGTACTTC
TRBV28	TRBJ1-1	.	many	CASSSLTALTGRGYTEAFF	TGTGCCAGCAGTTCCTTAACAGCCCTTACAGGTCGGGGGTACACTGAAGCTTTCTTT
TRBV28	TRBJ1-4	.	.	CASSWGGLNEKLFF	TGTGCCAGCAGTTGGGGCGGCCTTAATGAAAAACTGTTTTTT
TRBV5-4	TRBJ2-7	TRBD1	.	CASNTGLGQGSYEQYF	TGTGCCAGCAATACTGGCCTGGGACAGGGCTCCTACGAGCAGTACTTC
TRBV10-3	TRBJ1-1	.	few	CAISELGTMNTEAFF	TGTGCCATCAGTGAGCTAGGCACAATGAACACTGAAGCTTTCTTT
TRBV28	TRBJ1-2	TRBD1	once	CASSSGTADWGYTF	TGTGCCAGCAGTTCCGGGACAGCCGATTGGGGCTACACCTTC
TRBV9	TRBJ1-1	.	.	CASSVDTKGNTEAFF	TGTGCCAGCAGCGTAGACACTAAAGGGAACACTGAAGCTTTCTTT
TRBV10-3	TRBJ2-3	.	.	CAISRRQDTDTQYF	TGTGCCATCTCCAGACGACAGGACACAGATACGCAGTATTTT
TRBV27	TRBJ1-5	.	.	CASSTQGLGNQPQHF	TGTGCCAGCAGTACACAGGGTCTCGGCAATCAGCCCCAGCATTTT
TRBV5-4	TRBJ2-5	TRBD2	.	CASSSIGLAGGQETQYF	TGTGCCAGCAGCTCGATCGGGCTAGCGGGGGGGCAAGAGACCCAGTACTTC
TRBV7-2	TRBJ1-1	TRBD1	once	CASNPQGGSRTEAFF	TGTGCCAGCAACCCCCAGGGGGGTTCGCGGACTGAAGCTTTCTTT
TRBV6-5	TRBJ1-1	.	once	CASQDYGRGTEAFF	TGTGCCAGCCAAGACTACGGGAGGGGAACTGAAGCTTTCTTT
TRBV2	TRBJ1-5	TRBD1	.	CASSPDRASNQPQHF	TGTGCCAGCAGCCCGGACAGGGCAAGCAATCAGCCCCAGCATTTT
TRBV30	TRBJ1-1	TRBD1	.	CAWRPRRGGGMNTEAFF	TGTGCCTGGAGACCCCGTCGAGGGGGCGGGATGAACACTGAAGCTTTCTTT
TRBV29-1	TRBJ2-1	.	.	CSAHPGSGNNEQFF	TGCAGCGCCCACCCGGGGTCTGGGAACAATGAGCAGTTCTTC
TRBV28	TRBJ2-5	TRBD2	.	CASSPPGGWETQYF	TGTGCCAGCAGTCCACCGGGAGGGTGGGAGACCCAGTACTTC
TRBV5-1	TRBJ1-1	TRBD1	.	CASSGQGALNTEAFF	TGCGCCAGCAGCGGACAGGGGGCGTTGAACACTGAAGCTTTCTTT
TRBV28	TRBJ2-3	.	.	CASSFAGLTSTDTQYF	TGTGCCAGCAGTTTCGCGGGACTCACTAGCACAGATACGCAGTATTTT
TRBV28	TRBJ1-2	TRBD1	.	CASSQPGTGEYGYTF	TGTGCCAGCAGTCAGCCCGGGACAGGGGAGTATGGCTACACCTTC
TRBV19	TRBJ1-6	.	once	CATKAGMNNSPLHF	TGTGCCACTAAGGCAGGGATGAATAATTCACCCCTCCACTTT
TRBV7-9	TRBJ1-2	.	once	CASSRIGQYGYTF	TGTGCCAGCAGCCGGATCGGACAATATGGCTACACCTTC
TRBV28	TRBJ2-2	.	.	CASSFSDTGELFF	TGTGCCAGCAGTTTTTCGGACACCGGGGAGCTGTTTTTT
TRBV3-1/TRBV3-2	TRBJ1-2	.	.	CASSQDTFTQNYGYTF	TGTGCCAGCAGCCAAGATACCTTTACACAGAACTATGGCTACACCTTC
TRBV6-5	TRBJ2-5	TRBD2	.	CASRALAGDQETQYF	TGTGCCAGCAGGGCACTAGCGGGGGATCAAGAGACCCAGTACTTC
TRBV5-1	TRBJ2-2	TRBD1	.	CASRPGQGAPTGELFF	TGCGCCAGCAGGCCGGGACAGGGGGCGCCCACCGGGGAGCTGTTTTTT
TRBV19	TRBJ1-6	.	.	CASKVAGNSPLHF	TGTGCCAGTAAGGTAGCAGGGAATTCACCCCTCCACTTT
TRBV19	TRBJ1-6	.	few	CASTLDRLNSPLHF	TGTGCCAGTACCCTAGACAGGCTGAATTCACCCCTCCACTTT